The 26 T cell receptor beta chains listed next were all sequenced from one sample in a study of cytomegalovirus exposure and HLA in healthy donors. Libraries were prepared by immunoSEQ multiplex PCR; TCRdb keeps only in-frame clonotypes and omits some of them. The sample contains over 100,000 clones, 89% of which appear only once. The sample comprised PBMCs. The receptors derive from a man aged 25 to 40 in good health and CMV-seronegative.

A single count supports this clone. This sequence joins TRBV4-1 and TRBJ2-3, with D possibly TRBD1 on 5 matching bases. V lost 4 bases to trimming and J lost 7 bases, with 21 bases between them. This CDR3 region has 16 residues. Germline loops: CDR1 MGHRA, CDR2 YSYEKL. The CDR3 protein is CASSPTILQGLYTQYF. The CDR3 DNA reads as TGCGCCAGCAGCCCCACGATCCTCCAGGGCCTCTATACGCAGTATTTT.

V is TRBV11-2 and J is TRBJ2-5; D may be TRBD2 (5 bases). Trimming removed 3 bases at V and 5 bases at J, with 10 bases between. From germline, CDR1 is SGHAT and CDR2 FQNNGV. CDR3 length: 13 residues. CDR3 region: CASSFGIGETQYF. CDR3 in DNA: TGTGCCAGCAGCTTCGGGATCGGGGAGACCCAGTACTTC.

J is TRBJ2-2 and V is TRBV28; 7 positions match TRBD2. V dropped 11 bases and J dropped 7; count of bases not matched to a gene: 16. The CDR3 sequence is 15 residues long. CDR1 is MDHEN and CDR2 is SYDVKM in the germline V gene. The CDR3 region has the DNA TGTGCCTCCACGACGCCCAGCGGGGTGGGCGGGGAGCTGTTTTTT. This codes for CASTTPSGVGGELFF.

This clone was found once. The chain couples TRBV4-3 to TRBJ2-7, with TRBD1 matching over 8 bases. This CDR3 spans 16 amino acids. Trimming cost V 0 bases and J 3 bases; bases outside gene matches: 7. Germline V gene data show CDR1 as LGHNA and CDR2 as YSLEER. Here the CDR3 reads CASSQDPPGGSYEQYF. In nucleotides, the CDR3 is TGCGCCAGCAGCCAAGACCCCCCAGGGGGCAGCTACGAGCAGTACTTC.

J is TRBJ2-1 and V is TRBV4-2, with a tentative D call TRBD2 (5 bases). V lost 0 bases and J 6 bases, leaving 9 bases between the germline ends. CDR1 is LGHNA, CDR2 YNFKEQ, per germline. The CDR3 runs 14 residues. The CDR3 region is CASSQDGLANEQFF. CDR3 sequence (DNA): TGTGCCAGCAGCCAAGACGGGCTAGCCAATGAGCAGTTCTTC.

This rearrangement joins TRBV9 to TRBJ2-7, with a possible D match to TRBD2 (6 bases). The V end lost 0 bases, the J end lost 2 bases, and 9 bases lay between the germline ends. This CDR3 is 14 amino acids long. Germline V gives CDR1 SGDLS, CDR2 YYNGEE. As DNA, the CDR3 is TGTGCCAGCAGCGTAGTCCCTAGCGCCTACGAGCAGTACTTC. Amino acid sequence: CASSVVPSAYEQYF. The whole variable domain, remainder taken from reference TRBV9 and TRBJ2-7, is DSGVTQTPKHLITATGQRVTLRCSPRSGDLSVYWYQQSLDQGLQFLIQYYNGEERAKGNILERFSAQQFPDLHSELNLSSLELGDSALYFCASSVVPSAYEQYFGPGTRLTVT.

This chain connects TRBV5-4 to TRBJ2-7; D unresolved. V lost 0 bases and J 0 bases, leaving 7 bases between the germline ends. CDR1 is SGHNT and CDR2 is YYREEE in the germline V gene (reference sequence). This CDR3 is 14 amino acids long. The CDR3 region has the DNA TGTGCCAGCAGCTTGGAATTCGGCTCCTACGAGCAGTACTTC. Amino acids: CASSLEFGSYEQYF.

This clone was detected only once. The chain couples TRBV7-9 to TRBJ2-2, with D maybe TRBD2 (5 bases). Looked up from germline, CDR1 is SEHNR and CDR2 is FQNEAQ (reference sequence). V lost 5 bases and J lost 3, with 13 bases in between. The CDR3 consists of 15 residues. The CDR3 nucleotides are TGTGCCAGCAGCCTGGGCGGACTTTACACCGGGGAGCTGTTTTTT. Protein product: CASSLGGLYTGELFF.

The chain employs TRBV6-1 and TRBJ2-2, with 8 bases fitting TRBD1. V trimming: 4 bases; J trimming: 1 base; junction bases outside the gene matches: 2. This CDR3 contains 15 residues. Germline CDR1 reads MNHNS; CDR2 reads SASEGT. CDR3 loop: CASSGGTGNTGELFF. The CDR3 bases are TGTGCCAGCAGTGGAGGGACAGGGAACACCGGGGAGCTGTTTTTT.

This clone was picked up a small number of times. This chain joins TRBV5-6 and TRBJ1-1; D not resolved. The length of the CDR3 is 14 residues. CDR1 and CDR2 from the germline V gene are SGHDT and YYEEEE. V was shortened by 0 bases and J by 4 bases, with 10 bases between the two germline ends. The CDR3 nucleotides read TGTGCCAGCAGCTTGGGTTCAGGCCGCACTGAAGCTTTCTTT. Protein product: CASSLGSGRTEAFF. Based on the CDR3 plus reference TRBV5-6 and TRBJ1-1, the full variable domain is DAGVTQSPTHLIKTRGQQVTLRCSPKSGHDTVSWYQQALGQGPQFIFQYYEEEERQRGNFPDRFSGHQFPNYSSELNVNALLLGDSALYLCASSLGSGRTEAFFGQGTRLTVV.

The chain has TRBV29-1 and TRBJ1-4, with D maybe TRBD1 (6 bases). The CDR3 is made up of 15 amino acids. Germline V gene sequence: CDR1 SQVTM, CDR2 ANQGSEA. V lost 6 bases and J 7 bases, leaving 21 bases between the germline ends. The CDR3 nucleotides read TGCAGCGTCTCCCCAACAGGAGGGGGGGGTGAAAAACTGTTTTTT. It yields the protein CSVSPTGGGGEKLFF.

The table lists this clone with a count of one. The chain carries TRBV28 and TRBJ2-5; 12 nucleotides line up with TRBD1. Losses at the gene ends were 5 bases for V and 5 bases for J; bases not matched to a gene: 6. Per the germline V gene, CDR1 is MDHEN and CDR2 is SYDVKM. The CDR3 is made up of 15 amino acids. As DNA, the CDR3 is TGTGCCAGCAGTCAAGGGACAGGGGGCGCGGAGACCCAGTACTTC. It encodes CASSQGTGGAETQYF.

The rearrangement uses TRBV15 and TRBJ2-2; 8 bases match TRBD1. The CDR3 extends over 15 amino acids. CDR1 and CDR2 from the germline V gene are LNHNV and YYDKDF (reference sequence). Trimming cost V 5 bases and J 3 bases; bases outside gene matches: 5. CDR3 region: CATSFRQGYTGELFF. CDR3 nucleotide sequence: TGTGCCACCAGCTTCCGACAGGGGTACACCGGGGAGCTGTTTTTT.

V usage is TRBV5-1 and J usage is TRBJ1-1; 8 bases map to TRBD1. The CDR3 spans 14 residues. CDR1 is SGHRS and CDR2 is YFSETQ in the germline V gene. V shed 2 bases, J shed 5 bases, and the junction held 5 bases outside the gene matches. The CDR3, as DNA: TGCGCCAGCAGCTTCAGCACAGGGGGGACTGAAGCTTTCTTT. Translated: CASSFSTGGTEAFF.

The rearrangement uses TRBV7-2 and TRBJ1-5, with D possibly TRBD1 on 6 matching bases. This CDR3 is 13 amino acids long. The V end was cut by 8 bases, the J end by 5 bases, with 13 bases between. Germline V CDR1 and CDR2: SGHTA, FQGNSA. CDR3 sequence reads: CASGTRPDQPQHF. The CDR3 DNA reads TGTGCCAGCGGGACACGGCCCGATCAGCCCCAGCATTTT.

Here the CDR3 reads CASRPGTGGYEQYF. CDR3 sequence (DNA): TGTGCCAGCAGACCTGGGACAGGGGGCTACGAGCAGTACTTC. This chain links TRBV2 with TRBJ2-7, with 11 bases identical to TRBD1. The CDR3 runs 14 residues. Looked up from germline, CDR1 is SNHLY and CDR2 is FYNNEI. V gave up 6 bases and J gave up 3 bases; unmatched junction bases: 4.

The chain recombines TRBV4-3 with TRBJ2-5; D is perhaps TRBD1 (5 bases). The ends were cut back, 0 bases at V and 2 bases at J, with 13 bases in the middle. CDR3 length: 16 residues. Germline loops: CDR1 LGHNA, CDR2 YSLEER. CDR3 nucleotide sequence: TGCGCCAGCAGCCAAGACCTGGAGACAGTTCAAGAGACCCAGTACTTC. This encodes CASSQDLETVQETQYF.

The V and J genes are TRBV2 and TRBJ2-7, with D perhaps matching TRBD2 (5 bases). The V and J ends lost 5 bases and 1 base respectively, with 9 bases between them. The germline V gene encodes CDR1 SNHLY and CDR2 FYNNEI. The CDR3 length is 13 residues. CDR3 DNA sequence: TGTGCCAGCAGTCGGGGTACGTCCTACGAGCAGTACTTC. It yields the protein CASSRGTSYEQYF.

V is TRBV6-1 and J is TRBJ1-5; TRBD1 matches 7 bases. V lost 4 bases to trimming and J lost 2 bases; unmatched junction nucleotides: 5. The CDR3 runs to 15 residues. The germline V gene encodes CDR1 MNHNS and CDR2 SASEGT. CDR3 amino acids: CASSAQGVGNQPQHF. The CDR3 nucleotides read TGTGCCAGCAGTGCCCAGGGGGTTGGCAATCAGCCCCAGCATTTT.

This chain joins TRBV27 and TRBJ1-4; the match to TRBD1 covers 9 bases. Trimming removed 2 bases from V and 4 bases from J; junction bases left unmatched: 2. The CDR3 length is 15 residues. Germline V CDR1 and CDR2: MNHEY, SMNVEV (reference sequence). CDR3 DNA sequence: TGTGCCAGCAGTTTAATGGGACAGGGTAATGAAAAACTGTTTTTT. It codes for CASSLMGQGNEKLFF. Full variable domain (rest looked up from reference TRBV27 and TRBJ1-4): EAQVTQNPRYLITVTGKKLTVTCSQNMNHEYMSWYRQDPGLGLRQIYYSMNVEVTDKGDVPEGYKVSRKEKRNFPLILESPSPNQTSLYFCASSLMGQGNEKLFFGSGTQLSVL.

This sequence joins TRBV25-1 and TRBJ2-1, with 8 bases identical to TRBD1. V lost 4 bases to trimming and J lost 8 bases; unmatched junction nucleotides: 10. Germline values: CDR1 MGHDK, CDR2 SYGVNS. The CDR3 totals 15 residues. Here the CDR3 DNA reads TGTGCCAGCAGTGGTTGGGGCAGGGGACAGGATGAGCAGTTCTTC. Translated, it gives CASSGWGRGQDEQFF.

This clone was found once. The chain joins TRBV7-6 to TRBJ1-5; D perhaps matches TRBD1 (5 bases). Deletions cut 5 bases from V and 3 bases from J, with 11 bases between. The CDR3 totals 14 residues. Per germline, CDR1 SGHVS and CDR2 FNYEAQ. The DNA for the CDR3 is TGTGCCAGCAGCGGGGGAGGTTACAATCAGCCCCAGCATTTT. It codes for CASSGGGYNQPQHF.

J is TRBJ2-2 and V is TRBV21-1; TRBD1 is the table's D call, not checked against the DNA. TRBV21-1 is a documented pseudogene. The CDR3 spans 16 residues. The CDR3 DNA sequence: TGTGCCAGCAGCAATCTTGGACAGAAGAACACCGGGGAGCTGTTTTTT. Amino acid sequence: CASSNLGQKNTGELFF.

Only a few counts were recorded for this clone. The chain recombines TRBV28 with TRBJ1-2; maybe TRBD1 (5 bases). Trimming removed 3 bases from V and 3 bases from J, with 8 bases in between. The CDR3 runs to 13 residues. Germline loops: CDR1 MDHEN, CDR2 SYDVKM. The CDR3 DNA reads TGTGCCAGCAGTTTGATAGGGGACTATGGCTACACCTTC. It yields the protein CASSLIGDYGYTF.

The chain is built from TRBV11-1 and TRBJ1-1; no definite D call. The germline V gene has CDR1 SGHAT and CDR2 FQDESV (reference sequence). CDR3 length: 14 residues. Trimming shortened V by 1 base and J by 4 bases, and 10 bases separated the two germline ends. The CDR3 DNA follows: TGTGCCAGCAGCTTAGTTCGGGGAAGCACTGAAGCTTTCTTT. It codes for CASSLVRGSTEAFF. Based on the CDR3 plus reference TRBV11-1 and TRBJ1-1, the full variable domain is EAEVAQSPRYKITEKSQAVAFWCDPISGHATLYWYRQILGQGPELLVQFQDESVVDDSQLPKDRFSAERLKGVDSTLKIQPAELGDSAMYLCASSLVRGSTEAFFGQGTRLTVV.

CDR3 sequence: CSFRTGGDEQFF. In nucleotides, the CDR3 is TGCAGCTTCAGGACAGGGGGCGATGAGCAGTTCTTC. The rearrangement uses TRBV29-1 and TRBJ2-1; 11 bases are shared with TRBD1. The CDR3 consists of 12 residues. Trimming took 8 bases from V and 8 from J; bases not matched to a gene: 5. From germline, CDR1 is SQVTM and CDR2 ANQGSEA.